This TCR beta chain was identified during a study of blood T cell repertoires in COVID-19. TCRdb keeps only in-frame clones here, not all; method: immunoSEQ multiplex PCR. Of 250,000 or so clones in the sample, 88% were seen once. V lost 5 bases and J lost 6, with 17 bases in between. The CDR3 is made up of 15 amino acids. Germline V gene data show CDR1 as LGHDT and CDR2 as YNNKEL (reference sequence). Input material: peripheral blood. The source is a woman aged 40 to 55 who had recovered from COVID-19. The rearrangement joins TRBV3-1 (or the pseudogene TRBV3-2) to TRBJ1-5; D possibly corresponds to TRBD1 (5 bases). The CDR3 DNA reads TGTGCCAGCAGCGCGGGACCGCAGTTGGGTCAGCCCCAGCATTTT. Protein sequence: CASSAGPQLGQPQHF.